This TCR beta chain stems from a study of identical twins. Study results and limitations: Abundant beta clonotypes from cord blood bore fewer insertions; memory repertoires lacked this pattern. It was out-of-frame TCR alpha sharing in monozygotic twins that models underestimated.

TCRdb reanalysed the 5' RACE reads using MiXCR and keeps one entry per CDR3 protein. The sample holds 650,000 to 750,000 distinct CDR3 sequences, 21% seen once. This clonotype appeared a few times. Its antigen is as yet unknown. CDR3 length equals 14 residues. With V trimmed by 8 bases and J by 3 bases, 6 bases remained unmatched. The V gene's germline CDR1 is SNHLY and CDR2 FYNNEI. The sample was also linked to a second study, of T cells expressing NK-cell markers. This second study notes: Within several experiments, an anti-gamma-delta TCR antibody kept the sorting limited to alpha-beta TCR T cells.

The chain couples TRBV2 to TRBJ2-2; 7 bases map to TRBD2. The material sequenced was PBMCs. The sequence came from a young woman in good health. Written as DNA, the CDR3 is TGTGCCAGCGACGGGGGGAGATACACCGGGGAGCTGTTTTTT. Translation: CASDGGRYTGELFF.